Listed below are T cell receptor beta chains from one sample, sequenced in a study of CDR3 diversity in severe acne. TCRdb independently ran MiXCR on the PCR reads; one entry per CDR3 protein. The data show more than 70,000 distinct CDR3 sequences, about 48% seen once. Sample: blood. The source is a male donor in good health, serving as a control. The CDR3 runs from the conserved cysteine through the conserved F or W. A D gene is named only where the DNA matches it firmly. The size of a clone is reported for some rows only, either as once, few or many, or as a class for expanded clones.

V gene: TRBV24-1
J gene: TRBJ1-2
CDR3 length: 14
clone size: many
D gene: NA
CDR3 protein: CATSDSGAPYGYTF
CDR3 DNA: TGTGCCACCAGTGATTCAGGGGCCCCCTATGGCTACACCTTC

V gene: TRBV2
J gene: TRBJ2-7
CDR3 length: 13
clone size: many
D gene: NA
CDR3 protein: CASSPGISYEQYF
CDR3 DNA: TGTGCCAGCAGTCCGGGGATCTCCTACGAGCAGTACTTC

V gene: TRBV5-1
J gene: TRBJ2-7
CDR3 length: 17
clone size: NA
D gene: TRBD1
CDR3 protein: CASNPTRGQGLPYEQYF
CDR3 DNA: TGCGCCAGCAACCCCACCCGGGGACAGGGACTCCCCTACGAGCAGTACTTC

V gene: TRBV25-1
J gene: TRBJ1-1
CDR3 length: 10
clone size: many
D gene: NA
CDR3 protein: CASISRQVSF
CDR3 DNA: TGTGCCAGCATTTCCAGGCAGGTCTCGTTT

V gene: TRBV11-2
J gene: TRBJ2-7
CDR3 length: 16
clone size: NA
D gene: NA
CDR3 protein: CASSQEGGGGDGEQYF
CDR3 DNA: TGTGCCAGCAGCCAAGAAGGAGGAGGGGGCGACGGCGAGCAGTACTTC

V gene: TRBV10-3
J gene: TRBJ1-4
CDR3 length: 8
clone size: few
D gene: NA
CDR3 protein: CASSDRSF
CDR3 DNA: TGTGCCAGCAGTGACAGGTCCTTT

V gene: TRBV5-1
J gene: TRBJ1-1
CDR3 length: 16
clone size: NA
D gene: NA
CDR3 protein: CASSLGGFRENTEAFF
CDR3 DNA: TGCGCCAGCAGCTTGGGAGGGTTTAGAGAGAACACTGAAGCTTTCTTT

V gene: TRBV7-3
J gene: TRBJ2-1
CDR3 length: 14
clone size: once
D gene: NA
CDR3 protein: CASSRTGTTNEQFF
CDR3 DNA: TGTGCCAGCAGTCGGACAGGGACTACCAATGAGCAGTTCTTC

V gene: TRBV7-9
J gene: TRBJ2-7
CDR3 length: 13
clone size: few
D gene: TRBD1
CDR3 protein: CASSKRTGYEQYF
CDR3 DNA: TGTGCCAGCAGCAAACGGACAGGGTACGAGCAGTACTTC

V gene: TRBV10-2
J gene: TRBJ2-5
CDR3 length: 16
clone size: NA
D gene: NA
CDR3 protein: CASSEGTTGLGETQYF
CDR3 DNA: TGCGCCAGCAGTGAGGGGACGACCGGGCTGGGAGAGACCCAGTACTTC

V gene: TRBV6-1
J gene: TRBJ2-5
CDR3 length: 15
clone size: NA
D gene: TRBD2
CDR3 protein: CASSVGGLSGGTQYF
CDR3 DNA: TGTGCCAGCAGTGTGGGGGGACTAAGCGGCGGGACCCAGTACTTC

V gene: TRBV5-1
J gene: TRBJ2-7
CDR3 length: 14
clone size: NA
D gene: NA
CDR3 protein: CASSLAGENYEQYF
CDR3 DNA: TGCGCCAGCAGCTTGGCAGGAGAGAACTACGAGCAGTACTTC

V gene: TRBV5-4
J gene: TRBJ1-2
CDR3 length: 13
clone size: NA
D gene: TRBD1
CDR3 protein: CASSVGTGGGYTF
CDR3 DNA: TGTGCCAGCAGCGTCGGGACAGGGGGTGGCTACACCTTC

V gene: TRBV6-5
J gene: TRBJ2-2
CDR3 length: 12
clone size: NA
D gene: NA
CDR3 protein: CASSYDTGELFF
CDR3 DNA: TGTGCCAGCAGTTATGACACCGGGGAGCTGTTTTTT

V gene: TRBV20-1
J gene: TRBJ2-7
CDR3 length: 15
clone size: NA
D gene: TRBD2
CDR3 protein: CSAPIAGVNSYEQYF
CDR3 DNA: TGCAGTGCTCCCATAGCGGGAGTTAACTCCTACGAGCAGTACTTC

V gene: TRBV24-1
J gene: TRBJ2-3
CDR3 length: 14
clone size: few
D gene: TRBD1
CDR3 protein: CATSDYRGQDTQYF
CDR3 DNA: TGTGCCACCAGTGATTACAGGGGGCAAGATACGCAGTATTTT

V gene: TRBV7-9
J gene: TRBJ2-7
CDR3 length: 14
clone size: NA
D gene: NA
CDR3 protein: CASSFLWEPYEQYF
CDR3 DNA: TGTGCCAGCAGTTTTCTGTGGGAGCCCTACGAGCAGTACTTC

V gene: TRBV3-1
J gene: TRBJ1-1
CDR3 length: 16
clone size: NA
D gene: NA
CDR3 protein: CASSLLTAQGNTEAFF
CDR3 DNA: TGTGCCAGCAGCCTCCTTACCGCACAGGGTAACACTGAAGCTTTCTTT

V gene: TRBV20-1
J gene: TRBJ2-1
CDR3 length: 17
clone size: once
D gene: TRBD2
CDR3 protein: CSANGLADPNLHNEQFF
CDR3 DNA: TGCAGTGCTAATGGACTAGCGGACCCAAACTTACACAATGAGCAGTTCTTC

V gene: TRBV29-1
J gene: TRBJ1-4
CDR3 length: 13
clone size: NA
D gene: NA
CDR3 protein: CSVEWQGLEKLFF
CDR3 DNA: TGCAGCGTTGAATGGCAGGGTCTTGAAAAACTGTTTTTT

V gene: TRBV20-1
J gene: TRBJ2-7
CDR3 length: 12
clone size: NA
D gene: NA
CDR3 protein: CTASPAGYEQYF
CDR3 DNA: TGCACTGCTAGCCCCGCGGGCTACGAGCAGTACTTC

V gene: TRBV2
J gene: TRBJ2-3
CDR3 length: 14
clone size: few
D gene: NA
CDR3 protein: CASSGGPVTDTQYF
CDR3 DNA: TGTGCCAGCAGTGGCGGGCCAGTCACAGATACGCAGTATTTT

V gene: TRBV10-3
J gene: TRBJ2-5
CDR3 length: 14
clone size: many
D gene: TRBD1
CDR3 protein: CAIRRDRDRETQYF
CDR3 DNA: TGTGCCATCAGACGGGACAGGGACCGAGAGACCCAGTACTTC

V gene: TRBV19
J gene: TRBJ2-1
CDR3 length: 13
clone size: NA
D gene: NA
CDR3 protein: CASSIVGSNEQFF
CDR3 DNA: TGTGCCAGTAGTATCGTTGGCAGCAATGAGCAGTTCTTC

V gene: TRBV24-1
J gene: TRBJ2-5
CDR3 length: 14
clone size: NA
D gene: NA
CDR3 protein: CATNTENSNQPQYF
CDR3 DNA: TGTGCCACCAATACGGAGAATAGCAATCAGCCCCAGTACTTC

V gene: TRBV3-1
J gene: TRBJ2-7
CDR3 length: 13
clone size: NA
D gene: TRBD1
CDR3 protein: CASSQITGGEQYF
CDR3 DNA: TGTGCCAGCAGCCAGATAACAGGGGGCGAGCAGTACTTC

V gene: TRBV9
J gene: TRBJ2-5
CDR3 length: 14
clone size: NA
D gene: NA
CDR3 protein: CASSPRGLLATQYF
CDR3 DNA: TGTGCCAGCAGCCCACGTGGGCTGTTGGCGACCCAGTACTTC

V gene: TRBV7-9
J gene: TRBJ2-7
CDR3 length: 13
clone size: NA
D gene: NA
CDR3 protein: CASSLGLADEQYF
CDR3 DNA: TGTGCTAGCAGCTTAGGATTGGCCGACGAGCAGTACTTC

V gene: TRBV19
J gene: TRBJ2-7
CDR3 length: 14
clone size: medium-sized
D gene: TRBD1
CDR3 protein: CASSESGTGAPTFF
CDR3 DNA: TGTGCCAGTAGTGAGTCCGGGACAGGGGCCCCCACATTCTTC

V gene: TRBV2
J gene: TRBJ1-5
CDR3 length: 15
clone size: NA
D gene: TRBD1
CDR3 protein: CASSPTGQGFQPQHF
CDR3 DNA: TGTGCCAGCAGTCCCACGGGACAGGGGTTTCAGCCCCAGCATTTT

V gene: TRBV20-1
J gene: TRBJ2-7
CDR3 length: 13
clone size: NA
D gene: NA
CDR3 protein: CSASRDGVHEQYF
CDR3 DNA: TGCAGTGCTAGCCGGGACGGAGTCCACGAGCAGTACTTC

V gene: TRBV19
J gene: TRBJ1-5
CDR3 length: 13
clone size: NA
D gene: TRBD1
CDR3 protein: CASSIGDRQPQHF
CDR3 DNA: TGTGCCAGTAGTATCGGGGACAGACAGCCCCAGCATTTT

V gene: TRBV25-1
J gene: TRBJ1-1
CDR3 length: 16
clone size: NA
D gene: NA
CDR3 protein: CASRSKRTEMNTEAFF
CDR3 DNA: TGCGCCAGCAGATCCAAGCGGACCGAGATGAACACTGAAGCTTTCTTT

V gene: TRBV9
J gene: TRBJ2-2
CDR3 length: 13
clone size: NA
D gene: TRBD1
CDR3 protein: CASRDRGTGELFF
CDR3 DNA: TGTGCCAGCAGGGACAGGGGTACCGGGGAGCTGTTTTTT

V gene: TRBV24-1
J gene: TRBJ2-1
CDR3 length: 14
clone size: NA
D gene: TRBD2
CDR3 protein: CASRQAGVYNEQFF
CDR3 DNA: TGTGCCAGCAGGCAAGCGGGAGTCTACAATGAGCAGTTCTTC

V gene: TRBV24-1
J gene: TRBJ2-1
CDR3 length: 15
clone size: medium-sized
D gene: NA
CDR3 protein: CATSDPRQSYNEQFF
CDR3 DNA: TGTGCCACCAGTGATCCCCGACAGAGTTACAATGAGCAGTTCTTC

V gene: TRBV10-3
J gene: TRBJ1-2
CDR3 length: 13
clone size: once
D gene: TRBD1
CDR3 protein: CAISESRQGWGAF
CDR3 DNA: TGTGCCATCAGTGAGTCCCGACAGGGGTGGGGAGCCTTC

V gene: TRBV6-5
J gene: TRBJ1-5
CDR3 length: 15
clone size: NA
D gene: NA
CDR3 protein: CASSRGAEGGQPQHF
CDR3 DNA: TGTGCCAGCAGTCGAGGGGCAGAGGGGGGTCAGCCCCAGCATTTT

V gene: TRBV4-1
J gene: TRBJ1-5
CDR3 length: 15
clone size: NA
D gene: NA
CDR3 protein: CASSQEEWSNQPQHF
CDR3 DNA: TGCGCCAGCAGCCAAGAAGAGTGGAGCAATCAGCCCCAGCATTTT

V gene: TRBV7-3
J gene: TRBJ2-7
CDR3 length: 13
clone size: medium-sized
D gene: NA
CDR3 protein: CASSPPGSYEQYF
CDR3 DNA: TGTGCCAGCAGCCCCCCCGGGAGCTACGAGCAGTACTTC

V gene: TRBV7-7
J gene: TRBJ2-5
CDR3 length: 14
clone size: NA
D gene: NA
CDR3 protein: CASSLVGVQETQYF
CDR3 DNA: TGTGCTAGCAGCTTAGTAGGTGTTCAAGAGACCCAGTACTTC

V gene: TRBV10-1
J gene: TRBJ1-6
CDR3 length: 12
clone size: many
D gene: NA
CDR3 protein: CASSENNSPLHF
CDR3 DNA: TGCGCCAGCAGTGAAAATAATTCACCCCTCCACTTT

V gene: TRBV19
J gene: TRBJ2-5
CDR3 length: 15
clone size: few
D gene: TRBD2
CDR3 protein: CASSGLAGGGETQYF
CDR3 DNA: TGTGCCAGTAGCGGACTAGCGGGAGGGGGAGAGACCCAGTACTTC

V gene: TRBV27
J gene: TRBJ2-1
CDR3 length: 15
clone size: NA
D gene: NA
CDR3 protein: CASRVARVGYNEQFF
CDR3 DNA: TGTGCCAGCAGGGTAGCGAGAGTCGGCTACAATGAGCAGTTCTTC

V gene: TRBV10-3
J gene: TRBJ2-3
CDR3 length: 16
clone size: few
D gene: NA
CDR3 protein: CAISEREGTSTDTQYF
CDR3 DNA: TGTGCCATCAGTGAGCGCGAGGGTACTAGCACAGATACGCAGTATTTT